This passage covers 29 T cell receptor beta chains from one sample sequenced in a study of regulatory and conventional T cells in RAG deficiency. The sorted conventional CD4+ T cells were CD25-low and CD127-high, with genomic DNA sequenced. Assay used: immunoSEQ multiplex PCR; TCRdb lists only in-frame clones, some missing. The table lists around 950 clones, roughly 84% of them singletons. The sequenced sample was CD4+ effector T cells sorted from blood. The origin of the receptors is a human donor with RAG deficiency presenting as combined immunodeficiency.

This clone was detected a few times. The genes are TRBV7-8 and TRBJ2-7; D uncertain. The CDR3 extends over 11 amino acids. The V end was cut by 5 bases, the J end by 6 bases, with 8 bases between. Germline V gene data show CDR1 as SGHVS and CDR2 as FQNEAQ. In DNA form, the CDR3 reads TGTGCCAGCAGCCCAGCCTCCGAGCAGTACTTC. Amino acids: CASSPASEQYF.

The chain is built from TRBV7-2 and TRBJ2-3; no definite D call. Looked up from germline, CDR1 is SGHTA and CDR2 is FQGNSA. V lost 5 bases and J 4 bases, leaving 10 bases between the germline ends. CDR3 length: 13 residues. The CDR3 here is CASSINQPDTQYF. CDR3 nucleotide sequence: TGTGCCAGCAGCATTAACCAGCCAGATACGCAGTATTTT.

The V call is TRBV9, the J call TRBJ2-3; D is undetermined. The length of the CDR3 is 12 residues. Germline CDR1 is SGDLS and CDR2 is YYNGEE. V lost 4 bases, J lost 2 bases, and 5 bases lay in between. CDR3 loop: CASSIPTDTQYF. For the CDR3, the DNA is TGTGCCAGCAGCATCCCCACAGATACGCAGTATTTT.

The V gene is TRBV28, the J gene TRBJ2-7; no definite D call. V was clipped by 2 bases and J by 9 bases, with 8 bases between them. Germline V CDR1 and CDR2: MDHEN, SYDVKM. This CDR3 spans 11 amino acids. CDR3 sequence: CASSLMSSQYF. CDR3 sequence (DNA): TGTGCCAGCAGTTTAATGTCGTCGCAGTACTTC.

As concerns this clone: Other DNA sequences from this sample encode an identical CDR3 as well. V is TRBV27 and J is TRBJ2-3, with no clear D. The CDR3 runs 12 residues. V lost 2 bases, J lost 4 bases, and 4 bases lay in between. Per the germline V gene, CDR1 is MNHEY and CDR2 is SMNVEV (reference sequence). CDR3 DNA: TGTGCCAGCAGTTTAAGCCCAGATACGCAGTATTTT. Translated, it gives CASSLSPDTQYF.

This clone has only a few counts. The J gene is TRBJ2-3, the V gene TRBV20-1; D is uncertain. Germline V gene sequence: CDR1 DFQATT, CDR2 SNEGSKA (reference sequence). V lost 5 bases, J lost 1 base, and 4 bases lay in between. CDR3 length equals 11 residues. The CDR3 protein is CSAVGTDTQYF. CDR3 DNA: TGCAGTGCTGTGGGCACAGATACGCAGTATTTT.

The chain employs TRBV10-3 and TRBJ2-3, with D unresolved. This CDR3 has 14 residues. The ends were cut back, 0 bases at V and 0 bases at J, with 4 bases in the middle. Germline CDR1 and CDR2: ENHRY and SYGVKD. The CDR3 DNA is TGTGCCATCAGTGAGTCGAAAAGCACAGATACGCAGTATTTT. It specifies CAISESKSTDTQYF.

This clone was counted once. The gene calls are TRBV28 and TRBJ1-6; tentatively, D is TRBD1 (5 bases). The germline V gene encodes CDR1 MDHEN and CDR2 SYDVKM. Between the trimmed V and J ends, which lost 7 bases and 4 bases, there was a span of 17 bases. The CDR3 consists of 16 residues. This CDR3 is CASNAAGTAYNSPLHF. The CDR3 bases are TGTGCCAGCAATGCTGCAGGGACGGCGTATAATTCACCCCTCCACTTT.

The chain joins TRBV5-1 to TRBJ2-7; D unclear. The CDR3 has 11 amino acids. Germline-derived CDR1 and CDR2 are SGHRS and YFSETQ. V lost 1 base and J 6 bases, leaving 5 bases between the germline ends. CDR3 residues: CASSLSGEQYF. The CDR3 region has the DNA TGCGCCAGCAGCTTGTCGGGCGAGCAGTACTTC. Full variable domain (rest looked up from reference TRBV5-1 and TRBJ2-7): KAGVTQTPRYLIKTRGQQVTLSCSPISGHRSVSWYQQTPGQGLQFLFEYFSETQRNKGNFPGRFSGRQFSNSRSEMNVSTLELGDSALYLCASSLSGEQYFGPGTRLTVT.

The chain carries TRBV9 and TRBJ2-3, with D uncertain. CDR1 is SGDLS, CDR2 YYNGEE, per germline. The CDR3 has 13 amino acids. V gave up 2 bases and J gave up 4 bases, with 8 bases separating them. The CDR3: CASSVRPADTQYF. CDR3 bases: TGTGCCAGCAGCGTCCGTCCCGCAGATACGCAGTATTTT.

The DNA of the CDR3 is TGTGCCAGCAGTGGACTAGCGGGCTATTCCTACAATGAGCAGTTCTTC. As protein: CASSGLAGYSYNEQFF. The chain carries TRBV28 and TRBJ2-1; 11 bases are a match to TRBD2. The CDR3 totals 16 residues. J gave up 1 base and V 5 bases, and 4 bases lay outside the gene matches. CDR1 and CDR2 (germline): MDHEN, SYDVKM.

This clone was counted a single time. The rearrangement joins TRBV27 to TRBJ2-3; unclear D gene. In germline, CDR1 is MNHEY, CDR2 SMNVEV (reference sequence). This CDR3 is built from 13 residues. V was pared by 7 bases and J by 0 bases, with 8 bases between. Here the CDR3 DNA reads TGTGCCAGCACCCCCCTTAGCACAGATACGCAGTATTTT. It translates to CASTPLSTDTQYF.

This chain connects TRBV6-5 to TRBJ2-3; no firm D call. Per the germline V gene, CDR1 is MNHEY and CDR2 is SVGAGI. This CDR3 is built from 11 residues. V was shortened by 5 bases and J by 1 base, with 1 base between the two germline ends. CDR3 nucleotides: TGTGCCAGCAGTCGCACAGATACGCAGTATTTT. Protein product: CASSRTDTQYF.

This clone was detected only once. J is TRBJ2-7 and V is TRBV6-6; no clear D gene. The CDR3 has 10 residues. V was shortened by 8 bases and J by 2 bases, with 4 bases between the two germline ends. Germline lookup yields CDR1 MNHNY and CDR2 SVGAGI (reference sequence). CDR3 residues: CASGTYEQYF. The CDR3 coding sequence is TGTGCCAGCGGTACCTACGAGCAGTACTTC.

This sequence joins TRBV1 and TRBJ2-6. TRBV1 is assigned pseudogene status. This CDR3 is built from 18 residues. CDR3: CTSRSIRFAQSRANVLTF. The CDR3 bases are TGCACCAGCAGATCTATTCGTTTTGCACAAAGTCGGGCCAACGTCCTGACTTTC.

Regarding this clone: This sample includes further DNA sequences coding for the same CDR3. This rearrangement joins TRBV11-3 to TRBJ2-3, with D uncertain. Germline values: CDR1 SGHNT, CDR2 YENEEA. The CDR3 loop spans 12 amino acids. V was clipped by 5 bases and J by 3 bases, with 6 bases between them. The chain's CDR3 is CASSLGTDTQYF. The CDR3 DNA is TGTGCCAGCAGCCTCGGGACAGATACGCAGTATTTT.

V is TRBV27 and J is TRBJ1-5; D unclear. This CDR3 spans 14 amino acids. Germline CDR1 and CDR2: MNHEY and SMNVEV (reference sequence). V was cut by 2 bases and J by 0 bases, with 5 bases left in between. The CDR3 sequence is CASSLLHSNQPQHF. The CDR3 DNA reads as TGTGCCAGCAGTTTACTCCATAGCAATCAGCCCCAGCATTTT.

The V and J genes are TRBV6-6 and TRBJ2-5; D uncertain. TRBJ2-7 explains the end of the DNA better; the J call may be wrong. The CDR3 loop spans 12 amino acids. Germline V gene lookup returns CDR1 MNHNY and CDR2 SVGAGI (reference sequence). CDR3 sequence reads: CASSSFPYEQYF. The CDR3 bases are TGTGCCAGCTCTTCATTCCCCTACGAGCAGTACTTC.

The V and J genes are TRBV27 and TRBJ2-7; no clear D. CDR1 MNHEY and CDR2 SMNVEV come from the germline V gene (reference sequence). The CDR3 sequence is 16 residues long. V was clipped by 0 bases and J by 1 base, with 13 bases between them. CDR3 in amino acids: CASSLSYRQESYEQYF. The CDR3 nucleotides read TGTGCCAGCAGTTTATCGTACCGGCAAGAGTCCTACGAGCAGTACTTC.

The table lists this clone with a count of one. This chain connects TRBV18 to TRBJ1-5, with D uncertain. With 1 base removed from V and 0 bases from J, the gap between germline ends came to 1 base. The CDR3 sequence is 13 residues long. Germline loops: CDR1 KGHSH, CDR2 LQKENI. CDR3 in amino acids: CASSPHSNQPQHF. CDR3 DNA: TGTGCCAGCTCACCACATAGCAATCAGCCCCAGCATTTT.

The V and J genes are TRBV7-3 and TRBJ2-3; D is unclear. In germline, CDR1 is SGHTA, CDR2 FQGTGA. The V and J ends lost 2 bases and 4 bases respectively, with 10 bases between them. The CDR3 is 14 amino acids. The CDR3 spells CASSLEIFSDTQYF. The DNA for the CDR3 is TGTGCCAGCAGCTTAGAAATATTCTCAGATACGCAGTATTTT.

The V call is TRBV18, the J call TRBJ2-7; D not certain. The length of the CDR3 is 12 residues. Trimming removed 5 bases from V and 0 bases from J, with 5 bases in between. Per germline, CDR1 KGHSH and CDR2 LQKENI. The CDR3 DNA follows: TGTGCCAGCTCATTTAGCTCCTACGAGCAGTACTTC. Its translation is CASSFSSYEQYF.

Only one count was recorded for this clone. V gene TRBV10-3 combines with J gene TRBJ2-3; D is unresolved. The V end was cut by 4 bases, the J end by 2 bases, with 1 base between. From germline, CDR1 is ENHRY and CDR2 SYGVKD. CDR3 length: 11 amino acids. CDR3 amino acids: CAISVTDTQYF. The CDR3 DNA follows: TGTGCCATCAGTGTCACAGATACGCAGTATTTT.

The chain employs TRBV2 and TRBJ2-1; D gene ambiguous. Germline V lookup: CDR1 SNHLY, CDR2 FYNNEI. V gave up 5 bases and J gave up 5 bases, with 1 base separating them. CDR3 length: 10 amino acids. CDR3 nucleotides: TGTGCCAGCAGTCACAATGAGCAGTTCTTC. It is translated as CASSHNEQFF. Full variable domain (missing parts from reference TRBV2 and TRBJ2-1): EPEVTQTPSHQVTQMGQEVILRCVPISNHLYFYWYRQILGQKVEFLVSFYNNEISEKSEIFDDQFSVERPDGSNFTLKIRSTKLEDSAMYFCASSHNEQFFGPGTRLTVL.

The chain combines TRBV11-2 with TRBJ2-3; D gene uncertain. The germline V and J ends were trimmed by 1 base and 3 bases, with 2 bases remaining between them. The CDR3 has 12 amino acids. From germline, CDR1 is SGHAT and CDR2 FQNNGV. Here the CDR3 reads CASSLVTDTQYF. DNA for the CDR3: TGTGCCAGCAGCTTAGTTACAGATACGCAGTATTTT.

This chain joins TRBV6-6 and TRBJ2-3, with D unclear. The CDR3 extends over 11 amino acids. Germline values: CDR1 MNHNY, CDR2 SVGAGI (reference sequence). The V end lost 0 bases, the J end lost 5 bases, and 0 bases lay between the germline ends. The CDR3: CASSYSDTQYF. Written as DNA, the CDR3 is TGTGCCAGCAGTTACTCAGATACGCAGTATTTT.

The chain links TRBV28 to TRBJ2-1; maybe TRBD2 (7 bases). The CDR3 sequence is 15 residues long. V lost 7 bases, J lost 7 bases, and 20 bases lay in between. Germline V gene sequence: CDR1 MDHEN, CDR2 SYDVKM. CDR3 region: CASTQEGGAGNEQFF. The CDR3 region has the DNA TGTGCCAGCACCCAGGAGGGGGGGGCAGGAAATGAGCAGTTCTTC.

V and J are TRBV28 and TRBJ1-5; a possible D gene is TRBD1 (6 bases). The CDR3 is made up of 17 amino acids. The germline V gene has CDR1 MDHEN and CDR2 SYDVKM. V shed 4 bases and J shed 2 bases, with 18 bases lying between them. The CDR3 protein is CASSYNLQGLGNQPQHF. The CDR3 nucleotides read TGTGCCAGCAGTTACAACCTACAGGGATTAGGCAATCAGCCCCAGCATTTT.

The chain employs TRBV9 and TRBJ1-6; D is undetermined. This CDR3 region has 14 residues. V was cut by 0 bases and J by 7 bases, with 8 bases left in between. Looked up from germline, CDR1 is SGDLS and CDR2 is YYNGEE. CDR3 sequence: CASSVEGRNSPLHF. The CDR3 nucleotides are TGTGCCAGCAGCGTAGAAGGGAGAAATTCACCCCTCCACTTT.